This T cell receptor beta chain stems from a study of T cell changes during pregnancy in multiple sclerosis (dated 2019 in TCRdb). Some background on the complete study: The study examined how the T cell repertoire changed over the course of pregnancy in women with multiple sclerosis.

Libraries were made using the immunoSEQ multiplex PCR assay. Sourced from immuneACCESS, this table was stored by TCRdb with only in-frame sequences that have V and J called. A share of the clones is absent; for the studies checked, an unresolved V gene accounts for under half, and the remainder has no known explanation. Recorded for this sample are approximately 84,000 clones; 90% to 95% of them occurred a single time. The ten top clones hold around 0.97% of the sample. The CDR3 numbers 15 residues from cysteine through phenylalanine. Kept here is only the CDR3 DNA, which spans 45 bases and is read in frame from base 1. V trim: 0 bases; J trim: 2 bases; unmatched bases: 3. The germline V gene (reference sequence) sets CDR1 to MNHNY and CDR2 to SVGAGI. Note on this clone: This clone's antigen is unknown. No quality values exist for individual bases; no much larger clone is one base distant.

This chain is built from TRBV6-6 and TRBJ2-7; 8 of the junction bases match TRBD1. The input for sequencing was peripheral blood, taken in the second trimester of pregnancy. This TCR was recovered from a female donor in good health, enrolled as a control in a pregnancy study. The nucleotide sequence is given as TGTGCCAGCAGTTACTCAGGGACAGGACCCTACGAGCAGTACTTC. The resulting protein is CASSYSGTGPYEQYF.